The present T cell receptor (beta chain) was sequenced within a study of regulatory T cells in long-lasting Graves disease. Arm-PCR of CDR3 regions with iRepertoire HTBI primers generated TCR beta libraries. One entry per CDR3 protein, called by TCRdb with MiXCR from the multiplex PCR reads. The profile shows roughly 500,000 distinct CDR3 sequences, roughly 13% of them singletons. This sample's time point: newly diagnosed GD, antithyroid drugs for less than 3 months. Making the TCR library involved RNA that had been extracted from PBMCs. This clonotype was observed at least ten times. Germline and junction disagree at one end, which may indicate a read error. Germline V gene data show CDR1 as SGHRS and CDR2 as YFSETQ. The CDR3 has 14 amino acids. This sample was also put to use in a study of T cells in Graves' hyperthyroidism and ophthalmopathy. That work states: First-round RT-PCR targeting the TCR CDR3 was performed with the HTBI primer set.

The chain joins TRBV5-1 to TRBJ2-1; the D gene is possibly TRBD1 (5 bases). The source is a man in his thirties or forties with Graves disease. Sample: peripheral blood mononuclear cells (PBMCs), taken at new diagnosis, from a patient treated with antithyroid drugs. The CDR3 region has the DNA TGTGCCAGCAGTTCCAGGGTATCTTACAATGAGCAGTTCTTC. Translation gives CASSSRVSYNEQFF. Using reference TRBV5-1 and TRBJ2-1 for the parts outside the CDR3, the full variable domain is KAGVTQTPRYLIKTRGQQVTLSCSPISGHRSVSWYQQTPGQGLQFLFEYFSETQRNKGNFPGRFSGRQFSNSRSEMNVSTLELGDSALYLCASSSRVSYNEQFFGPGTRLTVL.